The next 17 T cell receptor beta chains were all read from a single sample in a study of blood T cells in healthy people across ages. PCR was performed a second time for about 7 to 11 cycles using a sample-barcoded 5' primer and a J-beta primer mix. TCRdb fed the 5' RACE reads into MiXCR, producing one record per CDR3 protein. The sample includes roughly 2 million distinct CDR3 sequences, 49% seen only once; the top ten take about 2.1%. The sample taken for sequencing was blood. The receptor source for this set is a woman aged 40 to 50 in good health.

The CDR3 loop is CASREGQRTQYF. In DNA form, the CDR3 reads TGTGCCAGCAGGGAGGGACAACGTACGCAGTATTTT. V gene TRBV2 combines with J gene TRBJ2-3, with D perhaps matching TRBD1 or TRBD2 (6 bases each). The CDR3 spans 12 residues. V lost 6 bases to trimming and J lost 8 bases, with 12 bases between them. Germline V gives CDR1 SNHLY, CDR2 FYNNEI.

The CDR3 spells CASSEGKGYTF. The CDR3 DNA reads as TGTGCCAGCAGTGAAGGGAAGGGCTACACCTTC. The chain recombines TRBV2 with TRBJ1-2; D not certain. The CDR3 has 11 residues. V was clipped by 1 base and J by 8 bases, with 5 bases between them. Per the germline V gene, CDR1 is SNHLY and CDR2 is FYNNEI.

This clonotype was counted a few times. The chain recombines TRBV28 with TRBJ2-5; D call uncertain. Germline CDR1 reads MDHEN; CDR2 reads SYDVKM. V lost 4 bases to trimming and J lost 0 bases, with 15 bases between them. The CDR3 length is 16 residues. CDR3 residues: CASSYTPEMYQETQYF. Written as DNA, the CDR3 is TGTGCCAGCAGTTACACGCCGGAAATGTACCAAGAGACCCAGTACTTC. Complete variable domain (other parts from reference TRBV28 and TRBJ2-5): DVKVTQSSRYLVKRTGEKVFLECVQDMDHENMFWYRQDPGLGLRLIYFSYDVKMKEKGDIPEGYSVSREKKERFSLILESASTNQTSMYLCASSYTPEMYQETQYFGPGTRLLVL.

This clonotype appeared a few times. The chain employs TRBV7-2 and TRBJ1-2, with a possible D match to TRBD1 (5 bases). This CDR3 region has 16 residues. Trimming removed 0 bases at V and 5 bases at J, with 16 bases between. Germline V lookup: CDR1 SGHTA, CDR2 FQGNSA. The DNA for the CDR3 is TGTGCCAGCAGCTTAGCCCCTCAGTCCGCAGGGTATGGCTACACCTTC. It yields the protein CASSLAPQSAGYGYTF.

The chain employs TRBV10-3 and TRBJ2-4, with D possibly being TRBD1 (5 bases). The DNA matches TRBJ2-7 better at its end, which makes the J call doubtful. CDR1 is ENHRY and CDR2 is SYGVKD in the germline V gene. This CDR3 has 16 residues. The CDR3 DNA reads as TGTGCCATCAGTTCTGCCCGTCCGACAGTAACCTACGAGCAGTACTTC. This codes for CAISSARPTVTYEQYF.

This clonotype was observed a few times. This chain connects TRBV7-8 to TRBJ2-7; D gene ambiguous. V was cut by 5 bases and J by 4 bases, with 12 bases left in between. The germline CDR1 and CDR2 sequences are SGHVS and FQNEAQ. CDR3 length equals 13 residues. The CDR3 sequence: CASSPLRTYEQYF. The CDR3 region has the DNA TGTGCCAGCAGCCCCCTCAGAACTTACGAGCAGTACTTC.

The chain uses TRBV3-1 and TRBJ1-6; D may be TRBD1 (5 bases). CDR3 length equals 14 residues. Germline V gives CDR1 LGHDT, CDR2 YNNKEL (reference sequence). Between the trimmed V and J ends, which lost 3 bases and 10 bases, there was a span of 13 bases. The CDR3 sequence is CASSQEGLESPLHF. CDR3 DNA sequence: TGTGCCAGCAGCCAGGAGGGACTGGAATCACCCCTCCACTTT.

The chain couples TRBV2 to TRBJ2-4; D call uncertain. The J call is in doubt because the DNA end fits TRBJ2-5 better. CDR1 and CDR2 (germline): SNHLY, FYNNEI. This CDR3 comprises 15 residues. CDR3 sequence: CASSELAGSQETQYF. DNA of the CDR3: TGTGCCAGCAGTGAGTTAGCCGGGTCCCAAGAGACCCAGTACTTC.

This chain joins TRBV5-1 and TRBJ1-2, with D maybe TRBD1 (5 bases). Germline V gene data show CDR1 as SGHRS and CDR2 as YFSETQ. CDR3 length: 15 residues. The germline V and J ends were trimmed by 6 bases and 0 bases, with 15 bases remaining between them. The CDR3 DNA reads as TGCGCCAGCACCCCGACCGGAGGGGCTAACTATGGCTACACCTTC. It specifies CASTPTGGANYGYTF.

The chain is built from TRBV29-1 and TRBJ1-2, with D perhaps TRBD1 (6 bases). Trimming pared 6 bases from V and 2 bases from J, leaving 13 bases between. Germline assignment: CDR1 SQVTM and CDR2 ANQGSEA. This CDR3 comprises 13 residues. CDR3 coding DNA: TGCAGCGTAACCGAAACAGGGAACTATGGCTACACCTTC. Its translation: CSVTETGNYGYTF. Variable domain in full (rest from reference TRBV29-1 and TRBJ1-2): SAVISQKPSRDICQRGTSLTIQCQVDSQVTMMFWYRQQPGQSLTLIATANQGSEATYESGFVIDKFPISRPNLTFSTLTVSNMSPEDSSIYLCSVTETGNYGYTFGSGTRLTVV.

This clonotype has a handful of counts. This chain connects TRBV10-3 to TRBJ2-3, with a weak D call TRBD1 (5 bases). This CDR3 comprises 11 residues. V lost 6 bases to trimming and J lost 6 bases, with 7 bases between them. Germline CDR1 is ENHRY and CDR2 is SYGVKD. The CDR3 coding sequence is TGTGCCATCAGCCAGGGCGATACGCAGTATTTT. Amino acid sequence: CAISQGDTQYF.

This sequence joins TRBV7-9 and TRBJ2-4; D gene unclear. Germline V gene data show CDR1 as SEHNR and CDR2 as FQNEAQ (reference sequence). Trimming left V 1 base short and J 0 bases short, with 13 bases between. This CDR3 region has 17 residues. The CDR3 sequence is CASSLVVGTLAKNIQYF. The CDR3 coding sequence is TGTGCCAGCAGCTTAGTGGTCGGAACCTTAGCCAAAAACATTCAGTACTTC.

The rearrangement joins TRBV7-2 to TRBJ2-4; D is perhaps TRBD1 or TRBD2 (5 bases each). V was cut by 2 bases and J by 6 bases, with 11 bases left in between. The CDR3 runs to 14 residues. CDR1 SGHTA and CDR2 FQGNSA come from the germline V gene. CDR3 residues: CASSLTRGVNIQYF. The CDR3 DNA follows: TGTGCCAGCAGCTTAACGAGGGGTGTAAACATTCAGTACTTC.

This clonotype has more than one count but fewer than ten. This chain joins TRBV20-1 and TRBJ2-5; 13 bases align to TRBD2. Trimming took 6 bases from V and 4 from J; bases not matched to a gene: 8. This CDR3 region has 15 residues. In germline, CDR1 is DFQATT, CDR2 SNEGSKA (reference sequence). The DNA of the CDR3 is TGCAGTGCCTCAAAACTAGCGGGGGGGCGAGAGACCCAGTACTTC. This encodes CSASKLAGGRETQYF.

In this sample, this clonotype turned up a few times. CDR3 region: CASSSLSGGYTF. In DNA form, the CDR3 reads TGCGCCAGCAGCTCATTATCGGGTGGCTACACCTTC. This chain links TRBV5-1 with TRBJ1-2; no definite D call. Germline V gene data show CDR1 as SGHRS and CDR2 as YFSETQ. V was cut by 3 bases and J by 7 bases, with 10 bases left in between. This CDR3 is built from 12 residues.

The chain joins TRBV3-1 to TRBJ2-4, with 9 nucleotides matching TRBD1. The DNA end lines up better with TRBJ2-7; the J call may be wrong. The length of the CDR3 is 14 residues. The germline gives CDR1 LGHDT, CDR2 YNNKEL (reference sequence). This chain's CDR3 is CASSRTGVFLEQYF. CDR3 nucleotides: TGTGCCAGCAGCAGGACAGGGGTTTTCCTCGAGCAGTACTTC.

The chain employs TRBV7-2 and TRBJ1-6; D call uncertain. Trimming removed 6 bases from V and 6 bases from J, with 21 bases in between. CDR3 length: 17 amino acids. From germline, CDR1 is SGHTA and CDR2 FQGNSA. The CDR3 is CASSLRSSEQLNSPLHF. The CDR3 region has the DNA TGTGCCAGCAGTTTAAGGTCGTCTGAGCAGCTTAATTCACCCCTCCACTTT.